This TCR beta chain was found in a study of T cells expressing NK-cell markers. After re-calling the 5' RACE reads, TCRdb lists one entry per CDR3 protein, DNA absent. Here the sample table reports some 150,000 distinct CDR3 sequences. Germline lookup yields CDR1 SGHVS and CDR2 FNYEAQ. The CDR3 has 16 residues. The specimen sequenced was blood T cells: a sorted CD56 or NKG2C T cell subset, CD4+ or CD8+ T cells, or bulk PBMC T cells (not recorded which). The source of this sequence is a man aged 18 to 35 in good health. The chain links TRBV7-6 to TRBJ1-5; with no DNA, the TCRdb D assignment of TRBD1 cannot be verified. The CDR3: CASSPGQAESNQPQHF. The whole variable domain, remainder taken from reference TRBV7-6 and TRBJ1-5, is GAGVSQSPRYKVTKRGQDVALRCDPISGHVSLYWYRQALGQGPEFLTYFNYEAQQDKSGLPNDRFSAERPEGSISTLTIQRTEQRDSAMYRCASSPGQAESNQPQHFGDGTRLSIL.